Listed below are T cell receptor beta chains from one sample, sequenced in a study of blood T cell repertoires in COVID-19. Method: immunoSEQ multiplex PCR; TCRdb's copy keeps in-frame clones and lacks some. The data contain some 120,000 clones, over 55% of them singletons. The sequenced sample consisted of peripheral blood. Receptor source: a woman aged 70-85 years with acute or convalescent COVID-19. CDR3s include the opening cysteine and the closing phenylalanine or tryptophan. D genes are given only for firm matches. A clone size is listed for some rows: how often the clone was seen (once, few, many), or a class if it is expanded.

cdr3_nt: TGTGCCAGCAGCTTAGACAGGGCCCTCTATGGCTACACCTTC
cdr3_aa: CASSLDRALYGYTF
clone_size: NA
j_call: TRBJ1-2
v_call: TRBV7-9
d_call: NA

cdr3_nt: TGTGCCACCAGCAGAGTGGGTAGCGGGGGGCTTCAAGAGACCCAGTACTTC
cdr3_aa: CATSRVGSGGLQETQYF
clone_size: NA
j_call: TRBJ2-5
v_call: TRBV15
d_call: TRBD2

cdr3_nt: TGCAGCGTCGCCGGACAAACAGATACGCAGTATTTT
cdr3_aa: CSVAGQTDTQYF
clone_size: NA
j_call: TRBJ2-3
v_call: TRBV29-1
d_call: NA

cdr3_nt: TGTGCCAGCAGCTTGGTCGTCGGGGAGGGGACCCCTAACAATGAGCAGTTCTTC
cdr3_aa: CASSLVVGEGTPNNEQFF
clone_size: NA
j_call: TRBJ2-1
v_call: TRBV5-6
d_call: TRBD2

cdr3_nt: TGTGCCAGTAGTACCGGGACTAGCGGGAGAAACAATGAGCAGTTCTTC
cdr3_aa: CASSTGTSGRNNEQFF
clone_size: NA
j_call: TRBJ2-1
v_call: TRBV19
d_call: TRBD2

cdr3_nt: TGTGCCAGCAGCTTGGGGGGAGGGTACGAGCAGTACTTC
cdr3_aa: CASSLGGGYEQYF
clone_size: NA
j_call: TRBJ2-7
v_call: TRBV5-4
d_call: TRBD2

cdr3_nt: TGTGCCAGCAGCCCCAATAGCGGAGTCTCCTACGAGCAGTACTTC
cdr3_aa: CASSPNSGVSYEQYF
clone_size: once
j_call: TRBJ2-7
v_call: TRBV7-2
d_call: NA

cdr3_nt: TGCGCCAGCAGCTTGGACACAGGGTCCACGTACACTGAAGCTTTCTTT
cdr3_aa: CASSLDTGSTYTEAFF
clone_size: few
j_call: TRBJ1-1
v_call: TRBV5-1
d_call: NA

cdr3_nt: TGTGCCAGCAGCCAATCCGGGATACTATATGGCTACACCTTC
cdr3_aa: CASSQSGILYGYTF
clone_size: NA
j_call: TRBJ1-2
v_call: TRBV3-1/TRBV3-2
d_call: NA

cdr3_nt: TGTGCCAGCAGCACACGGACTAGCGGGAGTCTGGGTACGCAGTATTTT
cdr3_aa: CASSTRTSGSLGTQYF
clone_size: NA
j_call: TRBJ2-3
v_call: TRBV11-2
d_call: TRBD2

cdr3_nt: TGTGCCAGCAGTAACAACAGGGTATACGAGCAGTACTTC
cdr3_aa: CASSNNRVYEQYF
clone_size: NA
j_call: TRBJ2-7
v_call: TRBV25-1
d_call: NA

cdr3_nt: TGTGCCAGCAGTTACTCGTTCGGCGGGGCGGGTGCTGAAGCTTTCTTT
cdr3_aa: CASSYSFGGAGAEAFF
clone_size: few
j_call: TRBJ1-1
v_call: TRBV6-2/TRBV6-3
d_call: NA

cdr3_nt: TGTGCCAGCAACTACAGTGGCGGGGGGCATTCCTACGAGCAGTACTTC
cdr3_aa: CASNYSGGGHSYEQYF
clone_size: few
j_call: TRBJ2-7
v_call: TRBV3-1/TRBV3-2
d_call: TRBD2

cdr3_nt: TGTGCCAGCAGCGGCCGGGACAGAGGGCCCTCTGGGGCCAACGTCCTGACTTTC
cdr3_aa: CASSGRDRGPSGANVLTF
clone_size: NA
j_call: TRBJ2-6
v_call: TRBV7-9
d_call: TRBD1

cdr3_nt: TGTGCCATCTCCTGGTCCGGGGACACTGAAGCTTTCTTT
cdr3_aa: CAISWSGDTEAFF
clone_size: NA
j_call: TRBJ1-1
v_call: TRBV10-3
d_call: NA